The rows below give T cell receptor beta chains drawn from one sample of a study of early T cells in non-severe SARS-CoV-2 infection. TCRdb independently ran MiXCR on the 5' RACE reads; one entry per CDR3 protein. Of some 48,000 distinct CDR3 sequences in the sample, 6% to 8% were seen once. What was sequenced was whole blood. These receptors were collected from an adult who was a healthcare worker with PCR-confirmed SARS-CoV-2 infection or an uninfected control (not recorded which). Each CDR3 is given with its conserved first and last residue. The order of the fields is D gene, clone size, V gene, CDR3 length, J gene, CDR3 DNA, CDR3 protein. A D gene is named only where the DNA matches it firmly. Clone size is shown for a subset of rows, as once, few, many or a class of expanded clone.

NA	NA	TRBV6-1	15	TRBJ2-6	TGTGCCAGCACTTACAGGTCTACTGGGGCCAACGTCCTGACTTTC	CASTYRSTGANVLTF
NA	many	TRBV7-2	15	TRBJ2-1	TGTGCCAGCAGCTTAACCCAAAGCTCCTACAATGAGCAGTTCTTC	CASSLTQSSYNEQFF
TRBD1	NA	TRBV5-1	14	TRBJ2-3	TGCGCCAGCAGCTTGGAGGGACAGAGAGATACGCAGTATTTT	CASSLEGQRDTQYF
NA	many	TRBV20-1	14	TRBJ2-2	TGCAGTGCTAGCTTGGCGGAGAACACCGGGGAGCTGTTTTTT	CSASLAENTGELFF
NA	many	TRBV28	15	TRBJ1-5	TGTGCCAGCAGGACCACCGGGACCGAGAGACAGCCCCAGCATTTT	CASRTTGTERQPQHF
NA	NA	TRBV20-1	13	TRBJ2-3	TGCAGTGCTAGGCGGGGTAGCACAGATACGCAGTATTTT	CSARRGSTDTQYF
NA	NA	TRBV6-8	9	TRBJ1-1	TGTGCCAGCAGTTATTGGGTTTTCTTT	CASSYWVFF
NA	few	TRBV30	12	TRBJ1-3	TGTGCCTGGAGCAGGGGAGGAAACACCATATATTTT	CAWSRGGNTIYF
TRBD1	many	TRBV7-9	19	TRBJ1-4	TGTGCCAGCAGCTTAGCCGCGGGGACAGGGGGCTCAACTAATGAAAAACTGTTTTTT	CASSLAAGTGGSTNEKLFF
NA	few	TRBV11-2	11	TRBJ2-3	TGTGCCAGCACCAATGGGGGTTCCCAGTATTTT	CASTNGGSQYF
NA	few	TRBV15	14	TRBJ1-1	TGTGCCACCAGCAGAGAGCAGCTGAACACTGAAGCTTTCTTT	CATSREQLNTEAFF
NA	many	TRBV5-6	14	TRBJ2-3	TGTGCCAGCAGCTTGTCAGGATTCACAGATACGCAGTATTTT	CASSLSGFTDTQYF
TRBD2	many	TRBV20-1	13	TRBJ2-1	TGCAGTGCTATAGGGACTAGCGGGGACGAGCAGTTCTTC	CSAIGTSGDEQFF
TRBD2	few	TRBV2	17	TRBJ2-6	TGTGCCAGCAGTTCTACTAGCGGATACTCTGGGGCCAACGTCCTGACTTTC	CASSSTSGYSGANVLTF
NA	many	TRBV30	11	TRBJ1-1	TGTGCCTGGAGTGTACAAGGAAAAGCTTTCTTT	CAWSVQGKAFF
NA	many	TRBV7-2	16	TRBJ1-3	TGTGCCAGCAGCTTAAGGTTCCTGCGCTCTGGAAACACCATATATTTT	CASSLRFLRSGNTIYF
NA	medium-sized	TRBV29-1	13	TRBJ1-2	TGCAGCGTTGAGGGACACCGTAACTATGGCTACACCTTC	CSVEGHRNYGYTF
NA	many	TRBV19	12	TRBJ1-2	TGTGCCAGTAGTAACCCCCGCTATGGCTACACCTTC	CASSNPRYGYTF
NA	many	TRBV20-1	12	TRBJ2-1	TGCAGTGTTTCACAACCTCAAAATGAGCAGTTCTTC	CSVSQPQNEQFF
NA	many	TRBV6-5	14	TRBJ1-1	TGTGCCAGCAGTTCGGGGCCGGGCAATCTAGAAGCTTTCTTT	CASSSGPGNLEAFF
TRBD1	many	TRBV4-3	18	TRBJ1-2	TGCGCCAGCAGCCAAGATCTGCCGCCGACAGGGGGTAACTATGGCTACACCTTC	CASSQDLPPTGGNYGYTF
NA	many	TRBV20-1	16	TRBJ1-5	TGCAGTGCTAGAGATGTGTGGAATCATAGCAATCAGCCCCAGCATTTT	CSARDVWNHSNQPQHF
NA	NA	TRBV27	14	TRBJ1-4	TGTGCCAGCAGAGGCCAGATCCATAATGAAAAACTGTTTTTT	CASRGQIHNEKLFF
TRBD1	many	TRBV4-1	15	TRBJ2-3	TGCGCCAGCAGCCAAGACAGGGGGCGGGGAGATACGCAGTATTTT	CASSQDRGRGDTQYF
NA	few	TRBV6-2/TRBV6-3	14	TRBJ2-3	TGTGCCAGCAGTTACTCCGCTAGCGTGGATACGCAGTATTTT	CASSYSASVDTQYF
NA	many	TRBV12-3/TRBV12-4	15	TRBJ1-4	TGTGCCAGCAGTTTAACAGGTCCGACTAATGAAAAACTGTTTTTT	CASSLTGPTNEKLFF
NA	NA	TRBV12-3/TRBV12-4	18	TRBJ2-6	TGTGCCAGCAGCCCCTATGGGCCCTGGGAATCTGGGGCCAACGTCCTGACTTTC	CASSPYGPWESGANVLTF
NA	few	TRBV27	15	TRBJ1-2	TGTGCCAGCAGTTTATCCGGGGTCAGAAACTATGGCTACACCTTC	CASSLSGVRNYGYTF
NA	many	TRBV7-9	16	TRBJ1-3	TGTGCCAGCAGCCCGCCTCACAGAGACCCTGGAAACACCATATATTTT	CASSPPHRDPGNTIYF
NA	few	TRBV7-3	14	TRBJ2-3	TGTGCCAGCAGCTTAAGTGTTCCCCCAGATACGCAGTATTTT	CASSLSVPPDTQYF
NA	many	TRBV21-1	16	TRBJ2-3	TGTGCCAGCAGCACCTGGGACAGGGAAACGACAGATACGCAGTATTTT	CASSTWDRETTDTQYF
TRBD1	NA	TRBV3-1	15	TRBJ1-6	TGTGCCAGCAGCCTCCGGGACAGGATTAATTCACCCCTCCACTTT	CASSLRDRINSPLHF
NA	NA	TRBV5-1	14	TRBJ1-1	TGCGCCAGCAGCTTGGGGACAATGAACACTGAAGCTTTCTTT	CASSLGTMNTEAFF
NA	many	TRBV2	14	TRBJ1-1	TGTGCCAGCAGTGAAGATGGTTTAAGGACTGAAGCTTTCTTT	CASSEDGLRTEAFF
NA	many	TRBV7-9	14	TRBJ1-1	TGTGCCAGCAGCTTAGTTCACATGAACACTGAAGCTTTCTTT	CASSLVHMNTEAFF
NA	few	TRBV20-1	11	TRBJ2-5	TGCAGTGCTAGAGCCCCAGAGACCCAGTACTTC	CSARAPETQYF
NA	many	TRBV5-4	14	TRBJ2-2	TGTGCCAGCAGCTCTCCTGGATCCACCGGGGAGCTGTTTTTT	CASSSPGSTGELFF
NA	many	TRBV28	13	TRBJ2-7	TGTGCCAGCAGTCACCCCCGTTCCTACGAGCAGTACTTC	CASSHPRSYEQYF